This T cell receptor beta chain was sequenced in a study of OX40 agonist ivuxolimab in advanced cancers. Autoimmune disease history or systemic immunosuppression barred patients. The V end was cut by 2 bases, the J end by 2 bases, with 12 bases between. This CDR3 is 15 amino acids long. The repertoire was sequenced with immunoSEQ multiplex PCR; TCRdb's copy has only in-frame clones and lacks some. This table has 60,000 to 70,000 clones, 75% to 90% appearing once. This specimen was CD4+ or CD8+ T cells sorted from blood, taken in a trial of the OX40 agonist ivuxolimab. The V gene is TRBV5-3, the J gene TRBJ2-3, with D possibly matching TRBD2 (5 bases). TRBV5-3 is designated an ORF whose function remains uncertain. This sequence originates from an adult with an advanced solid tumor such as melanoma, head and neck, liver or kidney cancer. Here the CDR3 reads CARSFGGPNTDTQYF. The CDR3 DNA reads as TGTGCCAGAAGCTTTGGCGGGCCCAACACAGATACGCAGTATTTT.